This T cell receptor beta chain was sequenced in a study of OX40 agonist ivuxolimab in advanced cancers. Study-wide results and limits: CD8+ T cells averaged more expanded clones than CD4+. Some of the nonresponding patients also showed low levels of normalized T-cell clonal expansion.

It was autoimmune disease history or systemic immunosuppression that excluded patients. There are 12 residues in the CDR3. V was clipped by 6 bases and J by 7 bases; unmatched bases: 3. The germline V gene encodes CDR1 MNHEY and CDR2 SVGAGI. In the case of this clone: Antigen specificity is unknown.

This table comes from immunoSEQ multiplex PCR, and its TCRdb copy is limited to in-frame clones, with some not included. The sample records about 45,000 clones, around 80% being singletons. This sample comprised CD4+ or CD8+ T cells sorted from blood, obtained in a trial of the OX40 agonist ivuxolimab. The chain combines TRBV6-5 with TRBJ2-1; 7 positions agree with TRBD2. This clonotype originated in an adult with an advanced solid tumor such as melanoma, head and neck, liver or kidney cancer. CDR3 coding DNA: TGTGCCAGCAGCGGGAGGCGGAATGAGCAGTTCTTC. Translation gives CASSGRRNEQFF.